Presented here are 6 T cell receptor beta chains from one specimen sequenced in a study of cytomegalovirus exposure and HLA in healthy donors. The PCR had 60 Vbeta and 13 Jbeta primers. The assay was immunoSEQ multiplex PCR, and TCRdb's table has in-frame clones only and misses some. Seen here are about 220,000 clones, roughly 83% observed once, and the top ten hold 0.71%. Specimen: PBMCs. The source is a boy younger than 10 in good health and CMV-seronegative.

The chain couples TRBV19 to TRBJ1-1; 7 bases are a match to TRBD1. CDR3 size: 16 residues. Trimming removed 6 bases from V and 2 bases from J; junction bases left unmatched: 12. CDR1 is LNHDA and CDR2 is SQIVND in the germline V gene (reference sequence). CDR3 nucleotides: TGTGCCAGTAGCCCGACGCGGACAGGAATAAACACTGAAGCTTTCTTT. It yields the protein CASSPTRTGINTEAFF.

This clone was counted a single time. J is TRBJ2-1 and V is TRBV6-5; 12 bases match TRBD2. The germline V gene has CDR1 MNHEY and CDR2 SVGAGI. V lost 6 bases to trimming and J lost 4 bases; unmatched junction nucleotides: 4. CDR3 length: 15 residues. The DNA of the CDR3 is TGTGCCAGCAGATCCACTAGCGGGGGGTACAATGAGCAGTTCTTC. Translated, it gives CASRSTSGGYNEQFF.

The V gene is TRBV4-2, the J gene TRBJ2-1, with D unclear. From germline, CDR1 is LGHNA and CDR2 YNFKEQ. The CDR3 length is 11 residues. The ends were cut back, 4 bases at V and 6 bases at J, with 4 bases in the middle. The CDR3 loop reads CASSPGNEQFF. The CDR3 nucleotides are TGTGCCAGCAGCCCGGGCAATGAGCAGTTCTTC.

The rearrangement links TRBV5-1 to TRBJ2-7; D is perhaps TRBD1 (5 bases). The germline V and J ends were trimmed by 3 bases and 3 bases, with 10 bases remaining between them. Germline CDR1 SGHRS, CDR2 YFSETQ. The CDR3 extends over 13 amino acids. The CDR3 sequence is CASSWQGDYEQYF. The DNA for the CDR3 is TGCGCCAGCAGCTGGCAGGGTGACTACGAGCAGTACTTC.

The V call is TRBV9, the J call TRBJ2-3, with D possibly TRBD2 on 6 matching bases. The germline CDR1 and CDR2 sequences are SGDLS and YYNGEE. Trimming removed 3 bases from V and 2 bases from J, with 10 bases in between. The CDR3 has 14 amino acids. This CDR3 is CASSGGVNTDTQYF. CDR3 nucleotides: TGTGCCAGCAGCGGGGGGGTGAACACAGATACGCAGTATTTT.

J is TRBJ1-2 and V is TRBV9; D not resolved. Germline V lookup: CDR1 SGDLS, CDR2 YYNGEE. The CDR3 totals 15 residues. The V gene lost 0 bases and the J gene lost 3 bases, with 12 bases spanning the gap. CDR3: CASSVARPGDYGYTF. Here the CDR3 DNA reads TGTGCCAGCAGCGTAGCTAGGCCCGGGGACTATGGCTACACCTTC. Supplemented by reference TRBV9 and TRBJ1-2, the full variable domain reads DSGVTQTPKHLITATGQRVTLRCSPRSGDLSVYWYQQSLDQGLQFLIQYYNGEERAKGNILERFSAQQFPDLHSELNLSSLELGDSALYFCASSVARPGDYGYTFGSGTRLTVV.